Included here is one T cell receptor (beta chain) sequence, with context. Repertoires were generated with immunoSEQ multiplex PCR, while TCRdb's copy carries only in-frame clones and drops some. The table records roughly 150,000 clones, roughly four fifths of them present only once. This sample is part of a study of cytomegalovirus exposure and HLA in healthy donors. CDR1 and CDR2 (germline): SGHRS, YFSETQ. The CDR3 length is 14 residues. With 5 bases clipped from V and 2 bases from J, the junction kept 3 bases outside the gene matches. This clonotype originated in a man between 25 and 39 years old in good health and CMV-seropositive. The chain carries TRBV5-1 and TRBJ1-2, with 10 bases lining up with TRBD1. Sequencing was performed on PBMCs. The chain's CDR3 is CASSQGQGNYGYTF. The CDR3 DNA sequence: TGCGCCAGCAGTCAGGGACAGGGGAACTATGGCTACACCTTC. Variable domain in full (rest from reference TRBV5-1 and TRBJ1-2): KAGVTQTPRYLIKTRGQQVTLSCSPISGHRSVSWYQQTPGQGLQFLFEYFSETQRNKGNFPGRFSGRQFSNSRSEMNVSTLELGDSALYLCASSQGQGNYGYTFGSGTRLTVV.